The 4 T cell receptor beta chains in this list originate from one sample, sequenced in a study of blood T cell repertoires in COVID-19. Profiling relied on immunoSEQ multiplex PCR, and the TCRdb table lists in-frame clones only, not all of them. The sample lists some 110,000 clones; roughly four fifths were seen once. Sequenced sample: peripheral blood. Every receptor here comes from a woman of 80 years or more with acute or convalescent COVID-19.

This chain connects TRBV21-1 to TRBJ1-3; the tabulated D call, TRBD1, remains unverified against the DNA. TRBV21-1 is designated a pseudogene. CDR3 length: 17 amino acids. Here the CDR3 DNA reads TGTGCCAGCAGCAAAGCGGTCTTAGACAGGGTTGGAAACACCATATATTTT. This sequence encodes CASSKAVLDRVGNTIYF.

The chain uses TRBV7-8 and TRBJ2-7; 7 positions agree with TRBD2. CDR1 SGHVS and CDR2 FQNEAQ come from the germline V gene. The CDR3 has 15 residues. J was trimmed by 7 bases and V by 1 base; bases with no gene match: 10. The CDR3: CASSLERGGPREQYF. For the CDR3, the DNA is TGTGCCAGCAGCTTAGAGCGGGGAGGGCCCAGGGAGCAGTACTTC.

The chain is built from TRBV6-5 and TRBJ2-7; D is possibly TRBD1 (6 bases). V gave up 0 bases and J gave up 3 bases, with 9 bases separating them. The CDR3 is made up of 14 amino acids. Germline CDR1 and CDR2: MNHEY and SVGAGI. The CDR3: CASSYSRDNYEQYF. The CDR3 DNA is TGTGCCAGCAGTTACTCCCGGGACAACTACGAGCAGTACTTC.

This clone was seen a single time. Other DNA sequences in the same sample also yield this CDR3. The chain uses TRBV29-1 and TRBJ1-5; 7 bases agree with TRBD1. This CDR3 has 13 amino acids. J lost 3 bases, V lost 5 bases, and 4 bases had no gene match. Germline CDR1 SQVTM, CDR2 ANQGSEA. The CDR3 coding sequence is TGCAGCGTTCGGGACAGCCCCAATCAGCCCCAGCATTTT. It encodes CSVRDSPNQPQHF.